The clone carrying this TCR beta chain was seen just once. What it binds is not known. A second about 7 to 12 cycle PCR used barcoded and J-beta primers. TCRdb reprocessed the 5' RACE reads with MiXCR, giving one entry per CDR3 protein. This sample has roughly 800,000 distinct CDR3 sequences, with 55% to 70% found just once. This record belongs to a study of blood T cells in healthy people across ages. Across the study: For every two T cells, template switching captured about one barcoded beta molecule. Study-wide points: Older individuals had lower TCR beta diversity per million T cells (the decline was roughly linear).

The authors isolated at least 7 million PBMCs per sample. Germline CDR1 and CDR2: DFQATT and SNEGSKA (reference sequence). This CDR3 has 15 amino acids. J gave up 5 bases and V 7 bases, and 15 bases lay outside the gene matches. This sequence joins TRBV20-1 and TRBJ1-1; TRBD1 matches at 8 bases. This clonotype was obtained from a man aged 30-40 years in good health. Sequencing was performed on blood. In DNA, the CDR3 is TGCAGTGGCCCCAGCCACGGCAGGGGGCGGACTGAAGCTTTCTTT. It yields the protein CSGPSHGRGRTEAFF.